The 3 T cell receptor beta chains listed next were all sequenced from one sample in a study of T cell responses to AZD1222 COVID-19 vaccine. This table comes from immunoSEQ multiplex PCR, and its TCRdb copy is limited to in-frame clones, with some not included. The profile covers 140,000 or so clones, with around 89% appearing a single time and more than 3% taken by the ten largest. This material consisted of peripheral blood, taken 28 days after the second AZD1222 dose. These receptors originate from an adult who received the AZD1222 COVID-19 vaccine.

The rearrangement links TRBV3-1 (or the pseudogene TRBV3-2) to TRBJ1-5; D call uncertain. The CDR3 loop spans 14 amino acids. V was cut by 4 bases and J by 4 bases, with 11 bases left in between. The germline V gene encodes CDR1 LGHDT and CDR2 YNNKEL (reference sequence). CDR3: CASSLSGGNQPQHF. CDR3 DNA: TGTGCCAGCAGCCTTTCGGGTGGTAATCAGCCCCAGCATTTT.

The sample holds one count of this clone. The V and J genes are TRBV5-1 and TRBJ2-7, with a possible D match to TRBD1 (6 bases). V lost 4 bases to trimming and J lost 2 bases, with 19 bases between them. The CDR3 totals 16 residues. Germline-derived CDR1 and CDR2 are SGHRS and YFSETQ. CDR3 amino acids: CASSLGTRQVPYEQYF. CDR3 in DNA: TGCGCCAGCAGCCTAGGGACCAGACAGGTACCCTACGAGCAGTACTTC. Drawing the rest from reference TRBV5-1 and TRBJ2-7, the complete variable domain is KAGVTQTPRYLIKTRGQQVTLSCSPISGHRSVSWYQQTPGQGLQFLFEYFSETQRNKGNFPGRFSGRQFSNSRSEMNVSTLELGDSALYLCASSLGTRQVPYEQYFGPGTRLTVT.

V usage is TRBV4-1 and J usage is TRBJ2-3; maybe TRBD2 (6 bases). The V and J ends lost 6 bases and 3 bases respectively, with 10 bases between them. The CDR3 is made up of 13 amino acids. Per germline, CDR1 MGHRA and CDR2 YSYEKL. CDR3 loop: CASRAGRTDTQYF. CDR3 nucleotides: TGCGCCAGCAGGGCGGGGAGGACAGATACGCAGTATTTT.